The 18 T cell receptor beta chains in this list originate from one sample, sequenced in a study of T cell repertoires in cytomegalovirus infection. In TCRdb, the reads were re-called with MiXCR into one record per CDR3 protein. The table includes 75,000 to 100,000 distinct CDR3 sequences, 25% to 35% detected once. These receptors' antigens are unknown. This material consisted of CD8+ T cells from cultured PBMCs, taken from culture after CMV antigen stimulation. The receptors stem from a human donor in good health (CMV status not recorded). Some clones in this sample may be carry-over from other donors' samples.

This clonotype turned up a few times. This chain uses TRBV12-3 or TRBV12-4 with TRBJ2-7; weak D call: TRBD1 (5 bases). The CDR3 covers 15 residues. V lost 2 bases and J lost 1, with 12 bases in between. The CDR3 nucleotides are TGTGCCAGCAGTTTATGGACACTTAATTCCTACGAGCAGTACTTC. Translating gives CASSLWTLNSYEQYF.

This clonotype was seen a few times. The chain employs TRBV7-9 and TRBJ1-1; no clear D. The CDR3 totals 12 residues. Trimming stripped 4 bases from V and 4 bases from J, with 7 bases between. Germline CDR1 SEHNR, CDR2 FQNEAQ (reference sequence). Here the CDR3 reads CASSSRSTEAFF. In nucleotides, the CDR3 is TGTGCCAGCAGCTCCCGGAGCACTGAAGCTTTCTTT. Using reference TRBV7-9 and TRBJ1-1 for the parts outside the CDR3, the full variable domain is DTGVSQNPRHKITKRGQNVTFRCDPISEHNRLYWYRQTLGQGPEFLTYFQNEAQLEKSRLLSDRFSAERPKGSFSTLEIQRTEQGDSAMYLCASSSRSTEAFFGQGTRLTVV.

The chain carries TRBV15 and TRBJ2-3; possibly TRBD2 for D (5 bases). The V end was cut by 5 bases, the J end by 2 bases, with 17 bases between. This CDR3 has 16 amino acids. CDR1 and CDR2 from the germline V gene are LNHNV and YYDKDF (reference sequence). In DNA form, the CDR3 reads TGTGCCACCAGCGACCCCGGGATCCCCTTCACAGATACGCAGTATTTT. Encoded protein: CATSDPGIPFTDTQYF. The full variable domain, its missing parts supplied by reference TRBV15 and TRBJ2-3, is DAMVIQNPRYQVTQFGKPVTLSCSQTLNHNVMYWYQQKSSQAPKLLFHYYDKDFNNEADTPDNFQSRRPNTSFCFLDIRSPGLGDTAMYLCATSDPGIPFTDTQYFGPGTRLTVL.

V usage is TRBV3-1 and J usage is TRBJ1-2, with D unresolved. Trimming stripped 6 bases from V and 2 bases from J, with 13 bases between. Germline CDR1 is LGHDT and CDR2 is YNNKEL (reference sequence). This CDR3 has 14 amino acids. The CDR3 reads CASRPSQWNYGYTF. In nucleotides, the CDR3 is TGTGCCAGCAGGCCGTCACAGTGGAACTATGGCTACACCTTC.

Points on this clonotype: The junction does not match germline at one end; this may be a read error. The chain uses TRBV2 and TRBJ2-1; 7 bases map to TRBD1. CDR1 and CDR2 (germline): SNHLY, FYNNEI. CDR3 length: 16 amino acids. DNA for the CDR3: TGTGCCAGCAGTGGAGACAGGGAAAGCTCCTTCAATGAGCAGTTCTTC. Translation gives CASSGDRESSFNEQFF.

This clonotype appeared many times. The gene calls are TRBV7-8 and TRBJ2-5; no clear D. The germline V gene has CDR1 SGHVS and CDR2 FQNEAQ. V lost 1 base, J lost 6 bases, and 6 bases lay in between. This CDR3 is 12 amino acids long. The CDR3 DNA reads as TGTGCCAGCAGCTTAGGGCGAAAGACCCAGTACTTC. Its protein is CASSLGRKTQYF. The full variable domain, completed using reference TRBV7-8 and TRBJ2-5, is GAGVSQSPRYKVAKRGQDVALRCDPISGHVSLFWYQQALGQGPEFLTYFQNEAQLDKSGLPSDRFFAERPEGSVSTLKIQRTQQEDSAVYLCASSLGRKTQYFGPGTRLLVL.

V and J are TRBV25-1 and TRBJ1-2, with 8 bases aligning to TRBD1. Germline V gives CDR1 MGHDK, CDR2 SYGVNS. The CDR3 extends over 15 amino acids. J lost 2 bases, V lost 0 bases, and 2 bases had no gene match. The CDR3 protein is CASSEYQGANYGYTF. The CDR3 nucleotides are TGTGCCAGCAGTGAATATCAGGGGGCGAACTATGGCTACACCTTC.

Written as DNA, the CDR3 is TGTGCCAGCAGCTTTCGCAGGGGGCCCGCTGAAGCTTTCTTT. As protein: CASSFRRGPAEAFF. J is TRBJ1-1 and V is TRBV11-2; 8 bases match TRBD1. The CDR3 has 14 amino acids. V was clipped by 3 bases and J by 6 bases; unmatched bases: 6. CDR1 and CDR2 from the germline V gene are SGHAT and FQNNGV.

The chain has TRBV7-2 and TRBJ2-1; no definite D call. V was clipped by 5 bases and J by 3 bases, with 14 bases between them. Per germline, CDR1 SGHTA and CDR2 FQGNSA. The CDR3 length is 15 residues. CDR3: CASSPVATVYNEQFF. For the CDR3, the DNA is TGTGCCAGCAGCCCGGTGGCTACGGTCTACAATGAGCAGTTCTTC.

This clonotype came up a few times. DNA for the CDR3: TGTGCCAGCAGTTTATCTTTGGGCAGGGGGATATCAGATACGCAGTATTTT. It translates to CASSLSLGRGISDTQYF. The genes are TRBV27 and TRBJ2-3; 7 bases map to TRBD1. The length of the CDR3 is 17 residues. The V and J ends lost 0 bases and 4 bases, in that order; junction bases with no gene match: 10. Germline loops: CDR1 MNHEY, CDR2 SMNVEV (reference sequence).

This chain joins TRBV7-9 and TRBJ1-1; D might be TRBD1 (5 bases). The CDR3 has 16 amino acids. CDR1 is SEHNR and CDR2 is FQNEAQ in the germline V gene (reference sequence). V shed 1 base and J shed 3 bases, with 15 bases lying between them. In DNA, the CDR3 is TGTGCCAGCAGCTTAGATCTCGCCCGAGGGGACACTGAAGCTTTCTTT. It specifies CASSLDLARGDTEAFF.

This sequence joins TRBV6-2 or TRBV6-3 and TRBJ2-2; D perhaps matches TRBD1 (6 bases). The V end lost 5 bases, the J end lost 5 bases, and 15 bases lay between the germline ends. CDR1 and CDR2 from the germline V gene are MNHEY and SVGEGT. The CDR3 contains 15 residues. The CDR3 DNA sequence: TGTGCCAGCAGTCTTACCCTCCAGGGGACCGGGGAGCTGTTTTTT. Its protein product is CASSLTLQGTGELFF.

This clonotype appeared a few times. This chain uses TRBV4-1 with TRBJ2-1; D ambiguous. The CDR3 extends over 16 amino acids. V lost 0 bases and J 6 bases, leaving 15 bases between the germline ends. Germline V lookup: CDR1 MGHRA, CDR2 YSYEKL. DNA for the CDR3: TGCGCCAGCAGCCAAGATCGGGTGGGGTTAGGCAATGAGCAGTTCTTC. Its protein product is CASSQDRVGLGNEQFF.

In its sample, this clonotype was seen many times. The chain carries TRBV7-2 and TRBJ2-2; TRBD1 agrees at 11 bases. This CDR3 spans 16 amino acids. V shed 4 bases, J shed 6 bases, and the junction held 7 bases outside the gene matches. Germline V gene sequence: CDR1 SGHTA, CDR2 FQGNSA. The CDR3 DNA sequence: TGTGCCAGCAGCTCCAGTTGGACAGGGGGCTCCGGGGAGCTGTTTTTT. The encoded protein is CASSSSWTGGSGELFF.

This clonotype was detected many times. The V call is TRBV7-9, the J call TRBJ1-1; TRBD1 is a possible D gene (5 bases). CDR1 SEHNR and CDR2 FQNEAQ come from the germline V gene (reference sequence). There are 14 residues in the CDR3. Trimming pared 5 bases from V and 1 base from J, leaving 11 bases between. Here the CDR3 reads CASSPGLANTEAFF. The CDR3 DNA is TGTGCCAGCAGCCCGGGACTGGCGAACACTGAAGCTTTCTTT.

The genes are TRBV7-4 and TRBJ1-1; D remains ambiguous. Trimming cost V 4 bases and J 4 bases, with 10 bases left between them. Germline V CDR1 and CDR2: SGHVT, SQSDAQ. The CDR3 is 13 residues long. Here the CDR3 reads CASSWEGGTEAFF. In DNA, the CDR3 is TGTGCCAGCAGCTGGGAGGGAGGCACTGAAGCTTTCTTT.

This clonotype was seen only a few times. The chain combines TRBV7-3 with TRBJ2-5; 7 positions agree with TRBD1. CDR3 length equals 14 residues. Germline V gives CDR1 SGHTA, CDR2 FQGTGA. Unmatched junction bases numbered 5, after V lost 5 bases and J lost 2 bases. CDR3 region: CASSPGGQQETQYF. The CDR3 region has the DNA TGTGCCAGCAGCCCAGGGGGACAGCAAGAGACCCAGTACTTC.

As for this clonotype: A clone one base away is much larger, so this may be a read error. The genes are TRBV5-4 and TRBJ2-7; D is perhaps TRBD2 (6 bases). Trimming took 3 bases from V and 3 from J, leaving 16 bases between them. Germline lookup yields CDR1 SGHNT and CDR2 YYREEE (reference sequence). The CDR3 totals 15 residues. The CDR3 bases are TGTGCCAGCAGCTCTGAACCCGGGAGAGACTACGAGCAGTACTTC. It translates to CASSSEPGRDYEQYF. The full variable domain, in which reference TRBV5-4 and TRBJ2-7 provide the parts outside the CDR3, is ETGVTQSPTHLIKTRGQQVTLRCSSQSGHNTVSWYQQALGQGPQFIFQYYREEENGRGNFPPRFSGLQFPNYSSELNVNALELDDSALYLCASSSEPGRDYEQYFGPGTRLTVT.